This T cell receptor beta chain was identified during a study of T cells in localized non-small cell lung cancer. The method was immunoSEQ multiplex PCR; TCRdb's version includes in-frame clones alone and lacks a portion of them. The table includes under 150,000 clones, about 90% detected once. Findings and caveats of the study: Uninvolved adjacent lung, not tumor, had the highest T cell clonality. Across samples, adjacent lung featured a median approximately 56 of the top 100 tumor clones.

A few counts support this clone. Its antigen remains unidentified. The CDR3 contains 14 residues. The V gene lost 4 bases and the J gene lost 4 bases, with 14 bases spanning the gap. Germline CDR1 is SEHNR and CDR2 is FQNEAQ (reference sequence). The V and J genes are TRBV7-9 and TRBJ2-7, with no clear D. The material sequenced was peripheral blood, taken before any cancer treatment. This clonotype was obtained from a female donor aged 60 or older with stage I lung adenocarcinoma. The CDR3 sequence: CASSSNTDEYEQYF. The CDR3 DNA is TGTGCCAGCAGCTCCAACACGGACGAGTACGAGCAGTACTTC.